This TCR beta chain appears in the sequencing data of a study of beta chain features in type 1 diabetes listed by TCRdb under 2018. Regarding the research as a whole: Mean age, gender distribution, total cell number and subset yield did not differ between patients and healthy donors. A total of roughly 110 million sorted cells were examined across all samples, and the number of cells per subset was strongly correlated with RNA yield. In the study, TCRB repertoires of sorted circulating CD4+ T cell subsets from recently diagnosed type 1 diabetes patients were compared with those of matched healthy donors. Regulatory and stem cell-like memory subsets were obtained from only 8 patients and roughly eight healthy donors, while naive and central memory subsets were obtained from all 28 donors. General findings and caveats noted by the study authors: Only small numbers of individuals were included in the HLA sub-analyses, which left unresolved whether HLA type had any influence on TCRB rearrangement. At VDJ recombination sites, type 1 diabetes patients had fewer insertions and more deleted nucleotides, which implies abnormalities in thymic rearrangement. Naive, central memory and regulatory TCRB repertoires appeared to be more similar among patients than among healthy donors. Shorter templates might have been favored by PCR, but patient and control samples were amplified and corrected together, so both groups would have been affected equally by any skew. Sequencing cDNA rather than genomic DNA could over-represent highly expressing activated cells, although activation and CD3 levels did not differ between groups. A moderate but significant shortening of TCRB CDR3 length was observed in type 1 diabetes patients in all four CD4+ subsets.

Comment on this clone: Which antigen it targets is not known. One base away there is no much larger clone; base qualities are not given.

All of the isolated RNA was reverse transcribed with the High Capacity cDNA Reverse Transcription Kit, so expressed TCRB transcripts were sequenced. Deep immunoSEQ sequencing was performed on naive, central memory and regulatory T cell samples, with an average of around 3.4 million total reads per sample. After sorted cells were lysed in RLT buffer, RNA was extracted with DNase-treated RNeasy Micro or Mini kits, with the choice depending on cell number. To prevent cross-contamination, every cell subset was processed on its own, while patient and healthy donor samples were processed together. The immunoSEQ multiplex PCR was used to amplify TCRB sequences from cDNA, generating 87-bp fragments that spanned the CDR3 region. Sequencing of the amplicons was performed on the Illumina HiSeq platform. As for how the authors treated the data: Synthetic template baselines were used to correct PCR bias computationally, reads within Hamming distance 2 were collapsed together, and singletons that could not be merged were discarded. Reads were aligned against IMGT to assign V, D and J genes, CDR3 length and insertions or deletions at six rearrangement sites. Within each subset, clonotype counts were normalized to sorted cell number, and only after that were true diversity and Gini coefficients computed with the tcR R package. The overlap coefficient, calculated on TCRB nucleotide sequences, was used to measure repertoire sharing. TCRdb took this table from immuneACCESS and kept in-frame rearrangements with V and J called. Such tables lack part of the clones; where checked against another copy, unresolved V genes explain under half of the gap, and the rest is unexplained. D and trimming were read from the DNA, whereas the V and J calls and clone size are those reported in that table. The sample table records about 160,000 clones; around 8% of these occur just once. About 0.5% of the sample comes from the top ten.

As encoded in the germline V gene, CDR1 is SGHVS while CDR2 is FNYEAQ. A distance of 8 bases separates the germline ends of V and J, which lose 2 bases and 0 bases respectively. Reading from cysteine to phenylalanine, the CDR3 counts 14 amino acids. This entry keeps only the CDR3 DNA: 42 bases, framed from base 1. A single peripheral blood draw of around 0.11 L on average was collected from each donor into heparinised tubes. Naive, central memory, regulatory and stem cell-like memory CD4+ T cells were sorted on a BD FACSAria II using a panel including CD45RO, CCR7, CD25, CD127, CD95 and CD27. Purity was above 98% for every sorted population. PBMCs were isolated right away by Lymphoprep density gradient centrifugation and were stained directly, without culture. Samples were stained and sorted in pairs, with one healthy donor and one patient per experiment, so that batch effects were minimized.

This sequence was found in a woman aged 18-29 years with type 1 diabetes. The specimen sequenced was central memory CD4+ T cells from blood. The chain uses TRBV7-6 and TRBJ2-7; a tentative D call is TRBD1 (5 bases match). Here is the DNA: TGTGCCAGCAGCTTATCCAGGGTCTCCTACGAGCAGTACTTC. This encodes CASSLSRVSYEQYF.